The 31 T cell receptor beta chains below come from one sample, sequenced in a study of shared clonotypes between healthy human individuals. Clones were read by immunoSEQ multiplex PCR, and TCRdb kept only the in-frame ones, dropping some. Of some 1,400,000 clones listed, more than 95% are singletons. Material for sequencing was naive CD4+ T cells sorted from blood. Subset described: CD45RA+ positively selected. Receptors were obtained from a man aged 25-45 years in good health.

CDR3 DNA: TGTGCCAGCAGTAGGTCTAGTGAGCAGTACTTC. Amino acids: CASSRSSEQYF. The rearrangement uses TRBV28 and TRBJ2-7; no clear D. The CDR3 consists of 11 residues. The V and J ends lost 5 bases and 7 bases respectively, with 9 bases between them. CDR1 and CDR2 (germline): MDHEN, SYDVKM.

This rearrangement joins TRBV7-2 to TRBJ2-5, with 7 bases fitting TRBD1. The germline V gene encodes CDR1 SGHTA and CDR2 FQGNSA. With 1 base clipped from V and 5 bases from J, the junction kept 10 bases outside the gene matches. This CDR3 spans 16 amino acids. This chain's CDR3 is CASSLVQGVIEETQYF. Written as DNA, the CDR3 is TGTGCCAGCAGCTTAGTGCAGGGGGTTATAGAGGAGACCCAGTACTTC.

The V gene is TRBV18, the J gene TRBJ2-7; D possibly matches TRBD1 or TRBD2 (6 bases each). Deletions cut 2 bases from V and 2 bases from J, with 16 bases between. The CDR3 totals 16 residues. Germline lookup yields CDR1 KGHSH and CDR2 LQKENI. The CDR3: CASSPGRSGAAYEQYF. The CDR3 DNA reads as TGTGCCAGCTCACCAGGGCGATCGGGGGCCGCCTACGAGCAGTACTTC.

This clone was picked up one time. The rearrangement links TRBV7-9 to TRBJ2-5; tentative D call: TRBD2 (6 bases). There are 17 residues in the CDR3. Germline V gene data show CDR1 as SEHNR and CDR2 as FQNEAQ (reference sequence). Trimming took 1 base from V and 1 from J, leaving 16 bases between them. Here the CDR3 DNA reads TGTGCCAGCAGCTTAGGCTCGGGAGCGTTGGGCCAAGAGACCCAGTACTTC. As protein: CASSLGSGALGQETQYF.

This sequence joins TRBV7-2 and TRBJ1-2; 9 bases are shared with TRBD1. The germline CDR1 and CDR2 sequences are SGHTA and FQGNSA. Losses at the gene ends were 1 base for V and 3 bases for J; bases not matched to a gene: 3. This CDR3 spans 15 amino acids. CDR3 sequence (DNA): TGTGCCAGCAGCTTAGACAGGGGGCGCGACTATGGCTACACCTTC. It yields the protein CASSLDRGRDYGYTF.

The chain is built from TRBV6-6 and TRBJ1-2; 7 bases agree with TRBD1. This CDR3 is built from 13 residues. The V segment lost 4 bases and the J segment 3 bases; nucleotides outside the gene matches: 2. Germline CDR1 reads MNHNY; CDR2 reads SVGAGI (reference sequence). CDR3: CASSSGGYYGYTF. CDR3 nucleotide sequence: TGTGCCAGCAGTTCAGGGGGTTACTATGGCTACACCTTC.

The rearrangement links TRBV29-1 to TRBJ1-4; D call uncertain. Trimming took off 3 bases at V and 2 bases at J, with 7 bases between the two ends. Germline CDR1 reads SQVTM; CDR2 reads ANQGSEA. This CDR3 region has 13 residues. The chain's CDR3 is CSVEAGTNEKLFF. In nucleotides, the CDR3 is TGCAGCGTTGAGGCTGGGACTAATGAAAAACTGTTTTTT.

The chain recombines TRBV28 with TRBJ1-1; D remains unclear. This CDR3 is built from 15 residues. Per germline, CDR1 MDHEN and CDR2 SYDVKM. V was trimmed by 6 bases and J by 1 base, leaving 15 bases between them. CDR3 in DNA: TGTGCCAGCAGCTTCCTCACGCCAGCGAACACTGAAGCTTTCTTT. Protein product: CASSFLTPANTEAFF.

As to this clone: Other nucleotide sequences in the sample specify the same CDR3. The rearrangement links TRBV18 to TRBJ2-6; no firm D call. Trimming left V 2 bases short and J 0 bases short, with 2 bases between. Germline loops: CDR1 KGHSH, CDR2 LQKENI. This CDR3 is built from 14 residues. CDR3 in amino acids: CASSPFSGANVLTF. In nucleotides, the CDR3 is TGTGCCAGCTCACCATTCTCTGGGGCCAACGTCCTGACTTTC.

The J gene is TRBJ1-3, the V gene TRBV7-2, with 7 nucleotides matching TRBD1. V dropped 5 bases and J dropped 0; count of bases not matched to a gene: 4. This CDR3 spans 15 amino acids. Germline lookup yields CDR1 SGHTA and CDR2 FQGNSA. The CDR3 protein is CASSPRGTSGNTIYF. For the CDR3, the DNA is TGTGCCAGCAGCCCCAGGGGGACCTCTGGAAACACCATATATTTT.

V usage is TRBV5-1 and J usage is TRBJ2-5, with 8 positions matching TRBD1. Germline V gene data show CDR1 as SGHRS and CDR2 as YFSETQ. The V and J ends lost 0 bases and 2 bases, in that order; junction bases with no gene match: 12. The CDR3 length is 18 residues. DNA of the CDR3: TGCGCCAGCAGCTTGGGCCCGGCCGGGACAGGTAATCAAGAGACCCAGTACTTC. This translates into CASSLGPAGTGNQETQYF.

The rearrangement links TRBV28 to TRBJ2-3; D is unresolved. Looked up from germline, CDR1 is MDHEN and CDR2 is SYDVKM. With 7 bases removed from V and 0 bases from J, the gap between germline ends came to 20 bases. This CDR3 has 17 residues. Written as DNA, the CDR3 is TGTGCCAGCACCTTTAGGGCTAGTAGGGCTAGCACAGATACGCAGTATTTT. Amino acid sequence: CASTFRASRASTDTQYF. Looking up the rest from reference TRBV28 and TRBJ2-3 gives the full variable domain: DVKVTQSSRYLVKRTGEKVFLECVQDMDHENMFWYRQDPGLGLRLIYFSYDVKMKEKGDIPEGYSVSREKKERFSLILESASTNQTSMYLCASTFRASRASTDTQYFGPGTRLTVL.

A word on this clone: The sample has other DNA sequences that encode this CDR3 too. The J gene is TRBJ2-3, the V gene TRBV5-1; D not resolved. The CDR3 loop spans 14 amino acids. Germline V lookup: CDR1 SGHRS, CDR2 YFSETQ. The ends were cut back, 4 bases at V and 0 bases at J, with 9 bases in the middle. The CDR3 coding sequence is TGCGCCAGCAGCCTGACCCCGAGCACAGATACGCAGTATTTT. Translation gives CASSLTPSTDTQYF.

The J gene is TRBJ2-7, the V gene TRBV30; tentatively, D is TRBD1 or TRBD2 (5 bases each). Germline loops: CDR1 GTSNPN, CDR2 SVGIG (reference sequence). Between the trimmed V and J ends, which lost 0 bases and 8 bases, there was a span of 8 bases. CDR3 length equals 11 residues. The CDR3 DNA is TGTGCCTGGAGTGTCGGGACGAAGCAGTACTTC. Protein: CAWSVGTKQYF.

The chain carries TRBV25-1 and TRBJ1-2, with TRBD1 matching over 7 bases. This CDR3 comprises 14 residues. The trim removed 6 bases at V and 4 bases at J, leaving 8 bases unmatched. Looked up from germline, CDR1 is MGHDK and CDR2 is SYGVNS. In DNA form, the CDR3 reads TGTGCCAGCAGAAAGGGACAGCCACCCTATGGCTACACCTTC. It yields the protein CASRKGQPPYGYTF.

The chain is built from TRBV7-9 and TRBJ2-5; 11 nucleotides agree with TRBD2. Losses at the gene ends were 0 bases for V and 4 bases for J; bases not matched to a gene: 1. The length of the CDR3 is 15 residues. Germline-derived CDR1 and CDR2 are SEHNR and FQNEAQ (reference sequence). Written as DNA, the CDR3 is TGTGCCAGCAGCTTAGCTAGCGGGAGGGGAGAGACCCAGTACTTC. It translates to CASSLASGRGETQYF.

V usage is TRBV13 and J usage is TRBJ2-7; possible D gene TRBD1, 6 bases. Trimming left V 2 bases short and J 0 bases short, with 14 bases between. The germline CDR1 and CDR2 sequences are PRHDT and FYEKMQ (reference sequence). CDR3 length: 16 amino acids. CDR3 DNA sequence: TGTGCCAGCAGCTTATACCTCAGGGGATCCTCCTACGAGCAGTACTTC. Translation: CASSLYLRGSSYEQYF.

Regarding this clone: Other DNA sequences of this sample code for an identical CDR3. The chain employs TRBV2 and TRBJ1-1; weak D call: TRBD1 (6 bases). Trimming cost V 4 bases and J 1 base, with 10 bases left between them. Germline V gives CDR1 SNHLY, CDR2 FYNNEI. The CDR3 is made up of 14 amino acids. In nucleotides, the CDR3 is TGTGCCAGCAGTGGGGGCAGGGGGAACACTGAAGCTTTCTTT. Protein: CASSGGRGNTEAFF.

The V gene is TRBV7-2, the J gene TRBJ2-5; 9 nucleotides line up with TRBD2. The CDR3 is 14 residues long. Germline V lookup: CDR1 SGHTA, CDR2 FQGNSA. V lost 4 bases and J lost 4; bases outside the gene matches: 4. This chain's CDR3 is CASSSYSGRETQYF. CDR3 in DNA: TGTGCCAGCAGCTCCTATAGCGGGAGAGAGACCCAGTACTTC. Drawing the rest from reference TRBV7-2 and TRBJ2-5, the complete variable domain is GAGVSQSPSNKVTEKGKDVELRCDPISGHTALYWYRQSLGQGLEFLIYFQGNSAPDKSGLPSDRFSAERTGGSVSTLTIQRTQQEDSAVYLCASSSYSGRETQYFGPGTRLLVL.

V and J are TRBV9 and TRBJ2-5; possible D gene TRBD2, 5 bases. This CDR3 has 13 amino acids. V gave up 3 bases and J gave up 5 bases, with 11 bases separating them. Per the germline V gene, CDR1 is SGDLS and CDR2 is YYNGEE. CDR3 nucleotide sequence: TGTGCCAGCAGCGAACAGCCGGGGGAGACCCAGTACTTC. It yields the protein CASSEQPGETQYF.

This clone has just a few counts. The J gene is TRBJ1-1, the V gene TRBV7-6, with a possible D match to TRBD1 (6 bases). V dropped 4 bases and J dropped 7 bases, with 22 bases sitting between them. This CDR3 has 16 amino acids. Per the germline V gene, CDR1 is SGHVS and CDR2 is FNYEAQ. Written as DNA, the CDR3 is TGTGCCAGCAGCTCACCCCACAGGGACGCCAATAATGAAGCTTTCTTT. It encodes CASSSPHRDANNEAFF.

CDR3: CASSQVWLASTGELFF. The CDR3 nucleotides read TGTGCCAGCAGCCAAGTTTGGCTAGCATCCACCGGGGAGCTGTTTTTT. The J gene is TRBJ2-2, the V gene TRBV4-2, with D perhaps TRBD2 (5 bases). Trimming removed 1 base from V and 4 bases from J, with 13 bases in between. Germline V CDR1 and CDR2: LGHNA, YNFKEQ. The CDR3 covers 16 residues.

The chain recombines TRBV25-1 with TRBJ2-1, with D tentatively TRBD2 (6 bases). V lost 5 bases to trimming and J lost 1 base, with 12 bases between them. Germline CDR1 reads MGHDK; CDR2 reads SYGVNS. This CDR3 spans 15 amino acids. CDR3 DNA: TGTGCCAGCAGTCACGGGAGTAGGTCCTACAATGAGCAGTTCTTC. Protein: CASSHGSRSYNEQFF.

The chain joins TRBV19 to TRBJ2-5; 8 nucleotides agree with TRBD1. V shed 4 bases and J 5 bases; nucleotides not matched to a gene: 9. The CDR3 covers 15 residues. Germline V CDR1 and CDR2: LNHDA, SQIVND (reference sequence). CDR3 nucleotide sequence: TGTGCCAGTAGTACAGGGACAGGTAGGCTGGAGACCCAGTACTTC. Protein product: CASSTGTGRLETQYF.

The rearrangement uses TRBV10-3 and TRBJ2-4, with D unresolved. Trimming pared 3 bases from V and 0 bases from J, leaving 9 bases between. CDR3 length: 15 residues. Germline V gives CDR1 ENHRY, CDR2 SYGVKD. The CDR3 loop is CAISDYTVAKNIQYF. The CDR3 bases are TGTGCCATCAGTGATTATACCGTAGCCAAAAACATTCAGTACTTC.

V is TRBV7-6 and J is TRBJ2-3, with D possibly matching TRBD1 (6 bases). The V and J ends lost 5 bases and 8 bases respectively, with 14 bases between them. Germline V gives CDR1 SGHVS, CDR2 FNYEAQ. This CDR3 contains 13 residues. CDR3 DNA sequence: TGTGCCAGCAGCGCACGGACAGTGGGTACGCAGTATTTT. Translating it yields CASSARTVGTQYF.

The chain is built from TRBV28 and TRBJ1-2; no definite D call. The germline V gene has CDR1 MDHEN and CDR2 SYDVKM. V shed 6 bases and J shed 10 bases, with 21 bases lying between them. This CDR3 contains 14 residues. The CDR3 bases are TGTGCCAGCAGCGCTCCACCCGGCGCAGGTCTCTACACCTTC. Translation: CASSAPPGAGLYTF.

The rearrangement links TRBV27 to TRBJ2-5; 10 nucleotides line up with TRBD1. Per the germline V gene, CDR1 is MNHEY and CDR2 is SMNVEV (reference sequence). V lost 5 bases to trimming and J lost 5 bases; unmatched junction nucleotides: 8. CDR3 length: 15 residues. For the CDR3, the DNA is TGTGCCAGCAGTCCTGGACAGGGGGTTATGGAGACCCAGTACTTC. Its translation is CASSPGQGVMETQYF.

V and J are TRBV6-1 and TRBJ2-2; TRBD2 aligns across 13 bases. Germline V gives CDR1 MNHNS, CDR2 SASEGT. This CDR3 contains 16 residues. The trim removed 4 bases at V and 2 bases at J, leaving 1 base unmatched. For the CDR3, the DNA is TGTGCCAGCAGTGGGACTAGCGGGAGAAACACCGGGGAGCTGTTTTTT. This encodes CASSGTSGRNTGELFF.

Written as DNA, the CDR3 is TGTGCCAGCAGCCTGGGGGACAGAAGCTACGAGCAGTACTTC. Amino acid sequence: CASSLGDRSYEQYF. The chain links TRBV7-9 to TRBJ2-7; 7 bases fit TRBD1. CDR1 SEHNR and CDR2 FQNEAQ come from the germline V gene (reference sequence). The CDR3 runs 14 residues. The trim removed 5 bases at V and 3 bases at J, leaving 7 bases unmatched.

J is TRBJ1-5 and V is TRBV28; no reliable D call. Germline-derived CDR1 and CDR2 are MDHEN and SYDVKM. The CDR3 contains 11 residues. V was shortened by 6 bases and J by 6 bases, with 6 bases between the two germline ends. CDR3 nucleotide sequence: TGTGCCAGCAGCTCTTTTCAGCCCCAGCATTTT. This codes for CASSSFQPQHF.